Presented here are 15 T cell receptor beta chains from one specimen sequenced in a study of blood T cell repertoires in COVID-19. Profiling relied on immunoSEQ multiplex PCR, and the TCRdb table lists in-frame clones only, not all of them. The table shows about 270,000 clones, with around 86% occurring only once. The material sequenced was peripheral blood. All receptors come from a woman between 55 and 75 years old with active or convalescent COVID-19.

This clone turned up a few times. The chain has TRBV10-2 and TRBJ2-2; TRBD2 aligns across 11 bases. Trimming cost V 6 bases and J 5 bases; bases outside gene matches: 8. This CDR3 comprises 16 residues. In germline, CDR1 is WSHSY, CDR2 SAAADI. The CDR3, as DNA: TGCGCCAGCAGACCCACTAGCGGGGGATATACCGGGGAGCTGTTTTTT. Its translation is CASRPTSGGYTGELFF.

V is TRBV30 and J is TRBJ1-2; tentatively, D is TRBD1 (5 bases). CDR1 is GTSNPN, CDR2 SVGIG, per germline (reference sequence). V dropped 3 bases and J dropped 6 bases, with 17 bases sitting between them. This CDR3 spans 14 amino acids. As DNA, the CDR3 is TGTGCCTGGAGCACCGGACCAGGGTGGAATGGCTACACCTTC. It specifies CAWSTGPGWNGYTF. Looking up the rest from reference TRBV30 and TRBJ1-2 gives the full variable domain: SQTIHQWPATLVQPVGSPLSLECTVEGTSNPNLYWYRQAAGRGLQLLFYSVGIGQISSEVPQNLSASRPQDRQFILSSKKLLLSDSGFYLCAWSTGPGWNGYTFGSGTRLTVV.

This sequence joins TRBV7-2 and TRBJ1-3, with D unclear. The CDR3 has 16 amino acids. V lost 1 base and J 0 bases, leaving 10 bases between the germline ends. Germline CDR1 SGHTA, CDR2 FQGNSA. CDR3: CASSLVSGASGNTIYF. As DNA, the CDR3 is TGTGCCAGCAGCTTAGTGTCGGGAGCCTCTGGAAACACCATATATTTT.

The chain employs TRBV28 and TRBJ2-3, with TRBD2 identical over 13 bases. Germline V lookup: CDR1 MDHEN, CDR2 SYDVKM. Trimming took 10 bases from V and 5 from J; bases not matched to a gene: 6. The length of the CDR3 is 14 residues. In DNA, the CDR3 is TGTGCCACCAGGACTAGCGGGAGACGAGATACGCAGTATTTT. Its protein is CATRTSGRRDTQYF.

The CDR3 nucleotides read TGTGCCAGCAGTCCCGAGCAGGTAGGCGAAAAACTGTTTTTT. This codes for CASSPEQVGEKLFF. This chain uses TRBV6-5 with TRBJ1-4; D ambiguous. Germline V gene lookup returns CDR1 MNHEY and CDR2 SVGAGI. The CDR3 extends over 14 amino acids. Trimming removed 5 bases from V and 8 bases from J, with 15 bases in between.

The chain employs TRBV7-2 and TRBJ2-3, with 10 positions matching TRBD2. The CDR3 totals 16 residues. Looked up from germline, CDR1 is SGHTA and CDR2 is FQGNSA. V shed 1 base, J shed 1 base, and the junction held 2 bases outside the gene matches. CDR3 sequence (DNA): TGTGCCAGCAGCTTAGGCGGGACTAGCGGCACAGATACGCAGTATTTT. It encodes CASSLGGTSGTDTQYF.

This chain joins TRBV5-4 and TRBJ2-3, with D possibly TRBD2 on 5 matching bases. Per germline, CDR1 SGHNT and CDR2 YYREEE (reference sequence). The CDR3 is 15 amino acids. V gave up 6 bases and J gave up 2 bases, with 16 bases separating them. The CDR3 is CASIPNKGDTDTQYF. The CDR3 bases are TGTGCCAGCATCCCGAACAAGGGAGACACAGATACGCAGTATTTT.

The chain is built from TRBV11-2 and TRBJ2-5, with TRBD2 as a possible D gene (5 bases). The germline gives CDR1 SGHAT, CDR2 FQNNGV. With 1 base removed from V and 9 bases from J, the gap between germline ends came to 15 bases. The CDR3 length is 14 residues. DNA of the CDR3: TGTGCCAGCAGCTTAGGAGCGGCCCAGAGGGCCCAGTACTTC. Residues: CASSLGAAQRAQYF.

This rearrangement joins TRBV7-2 to TRBJ1-2; maybe TRBD1 (6 bases). The germline V and J ends were trimmed by 5 bases and 4 bases, with 14 bases remaining between them. The CDR3 spans 14 residues. Looked up from germline, CDR1 is SGHTA and CDR2 is FQGNSA. As DNA, the CDR3 is TGTGCCAGCAGCCGCAGACAGGCGGGCTATGGCTACACCTTC. Residues: CASSRRQAGYGYTF.

The J gene is TRBJ2-1, the V gene TRBV4-3; 7 nucleotides agree with TRBD1. Germline loops: CDR1 LGHNA, CDR2 YSLEER. V lost 4 bases, J lost 6 bases, and 3 bases stayed unmatched. This CDR3 has 13 residues. This CDR3 reads CASSLTGLNEQFF. The CDR3 bases are TGCGCCAGCAGCCTGACAGGGCTCAATGAGCAGTTCTTC.

This chain connects TRBV29-1 to TRBJ1-1; TRBD1 matches at 12 bases. Germline V lookup: CDR1 SQVTM, CDR2 ANQGSEA. V gave up 0 bases and J gave up 4 bases; unmatched junction bases: 24. The CDR3 length is 22 residues. The CDR3 coding sequence is TGCAGCGTTGAAGATTGGACAGGGGGGACAGGGGGCTCTAGTTCGGGAACCACTGAAGCTTTCTTT. Translating gives CSVEDWTGGTGGSSSGTTEAFF.

This sequence joins TRBV18 and TRBJ1-6; 9 nucleotides align to TRBD1. Germline V gene data show CDR1 as KGHSH and CDR2 as LQKENI. The V and J ends lost 5 bases and 7 bases, in that order; junction bases with no gene match: 9. This CDR3 comprises 16 residues. In DNA form, the CDR3 reads TGTGCCAGCTCAGCCTTCCCCGGGACAGGGAATTCACCCCTCCACTTT. Its translation is CASSAFPGTGNSPLHF.

The chain combines TRBV27 with TRBJ1-4; D not certain. Germline-derived CDR1 and CDR2 are MNHEY and SMNVEV (reference sequence). The CDR3 runs 13 residues. V was cut by 3 bases and J by 5 bases, with 7 bases left in between. The DNA of the CDR3 is TGTGCCAGCAGTTTTTCGGGGAATGAAAAACTGTTTTTT. This translates into CASSFSGNEKLFF. Together with reference TRBV27 and TRBJ1-4, the CDR3 gives the full variable domain: EAQVTQNPRYLITVTGKKLTVTCSQNMNHEYMSWYRQDPGLGLRQIYYSMNVEVTDKGDVPEGYKVSRKEKRNFPLILESPSPNQTSLYFCASSFSGNEKLFFGSGTQLSVL.

The table lists this clone with a few counts. This rearrangement joins TRBV4-1 to TRBJ2-7, with D possibly matching TRBD1 (6 bases). Germline assignment: CDR1 MGHRA and CDR2 YSYEKL. The CDR3 loop spans 14 amino acids. Between the trimmed V and J ends, which lost 3 bases and 7 bases, there was a span of 16 bases. Written as DNA, the CDR3 is TGCGCCAGCAGCCACACTGTGGACCAGGGGGAGCAGTACTTC. This translates into CASSHTVDQGEQYF.

This chain joins TRBV3-1 (or the pseudogene TRBV3-2) and TRBJ1-2; 12 bases line up with TRBD1. The V gene's germline CDR1 is LGHDT and CDR2 YNNKEL (reference sequence). Trimming removed 3 bases from V and 8 bases from J; junction bases left unmatched: 4. The CDR3 spans 14 residues. The CDR3 here is CASSQGQGAGGYTF. CDR3 DNA sequence: TGTGCCAGCAGCCAGGGACAGGGGGCCGGAGGCTACACCTTC.